This TCR beta chain appears in the sequencing data of a study of T cell clusters in autoimmune cytopenias. Germline values: CDR1 LNHDA, CDR2 SQIVND (reference sequence). The CDR3 covers 15 residues. TRB was amplified from about 250 ng of peripheral blood genomic DNA per sample. Multiplex touch-down PCR amplified TRB using TRB-A and TRB-B pools in one tube. TCRdb processed the multiplex PCR reads again and assigns one entry to each CDR3 protein, with no DNA. Recorded for this sample: 10,000 to 11,000 distinct CDR3 sequences. These data also formed part of another study, on T cell repertoires in aging, cancer and after chemotherapy.

The sequenced sample consisted of peripheral blood. This receptor was taken from a human donor in good health. The gene calls are TRBV19 and TRBJ2-3; TCRdb gives TRBD1 as the D gene, but with no DNA this cannot be confirmed. CDR3 sequence reads: CASGPQGSSTDTQYF. Drawing the rest from reference TRBV19 and TRBJ2-3, the complete variable domain is DGGITQSPKYLFRKEGQNVTLSCEQNLNHDAMYWYRQDPGQGLRLIYYSQIVNDFQKGDIAEGYSVSREKKESFPLTVTSAQKNPTAFYLCASGPQGSSTDTQYFGPGTRLTVL.